The 30 T cell receptor beta chains listed next were all sequenced from one sample in a study of T cells after yellow fever vaccination (dated 2019 in TCRdb). Receptors were amplified or captured by 5' RACE. Instrument on record: Illumina HiSeq 2500. The public sequencing data were trimmed at Q25 with fastp and processed into clonotypes with MiXCR by TCRdb, which kept only in-frame beta chains. One record per CDR3 amino acid sequence lists the most common genes and DNA. Within this sample are over 150,000 distinct CDR3 sequences, with roughly 6.2% of them counted one time only. About 2.7% of the sample rests with the top ten. The sample's treatment or condition label, in plain terms: live attenuated yellow fever vaccine strain. Sequenced here: CD4+ T cells sorted from PBMCs, sampled on the day of the first yellow fever vaccination. These receptors were obtained from a man aged 18-30 years who received the YFV17D yellow fever vaccine.

This clonotype was counted only a few times. V and J are TRBV5-1 and TRBJ1-1; D possibly corresponds to TRBD1 (6 bases). Germline V gene sequence: CDR1 SGHRS, CDR2 YFSETQ. V lost 4 bases to trimming and J lost 1 base, with 14 bases between them. The CDR3 is made up of 15 amino acids. The CDR3 is CASSPAGGQNTEAFF. CDR3 DNA: TGCGCCAGCAGCCCCGCCGGGGGGCAGAACACTGAAGCTTTCTTT.

The table lists this clonotype with many counts. This sequence joins TRBV5-6 and TRBJ2-7; 7 positions agree with TRBD1. Trimming cost V 4 bases and J 6 bases; bases outside gene matches: 1. The V gene's germline CDR1 is SGHDT and CDR2 YYEEEE. This CDR3 contains 11 residues. For the CDR3, the DNA is TGTGCCAGCAGCAGGGGGCGCGAGCAGTACTTC. Translation: CASSRGREQYF.

There are a few counts of this clonotype. The V call is TRBV14, the J call TRBJ2-1; 8 nucleotides align to TRBD2. V lost 2 bases and J lost 2; bases outside the gene matches: 5. Germline CDR1 is SGHDN and CDR2 is FVKESK. The CDR3 totals 16 residues. This CDR3 is CASSQWRGDTYNEQFF. CDR3 coding DNA: TGTGCCAGCAGCCAATGGCGGGGGGATACCTACAATGAGCAGTTCTTC.

V gene TRBV20-1 combines with J gene TRBJ2-5; D gene unclear. CDR3 length: 11 amino acids. Germline V gene sequence: CDR1 DFQATT, CDR2 SNEGSKA (reference sequence). Deletions cut 5 bases from V and 5 bases from J, with 9 bases between. In nucleotides, the CDR3 is TGCAGTGCTCCAGTTATCGAGACCCAGTACTTC. Its protein product is CSAPVIETQYF.

Here the CDR3 DNA reads TGTGCCAGCAGTTACACGGGACAGGGCGTGAACTATGGCTACACCTTC. Translation gives CASSYTGQGVNYGYTF. This chain connects TRBV6-2 or TRBV6-3 to TRBJ1-2, with TRBD1 matching 9 bases. CDR1 is MNHEY and CDR2 is SVGEGT in the germline V gene. The CDR3 extends over 16 amino acids. J lost 2 bases, V lost 2 bases, and 6 bases had no gene match.

This clonotype was seen repeatedly, ten times or more. V is TRBV4-2 and J is TRBJ1-4, with D possibly matching TRBD1 (6 bases). CDR3 size: 15 residues. Germline assignment: CDR1 LGHNA and CDR2 YNFKEQ. The V gene lost 0 bases and the J gene lost 8 bases, with 13 bases spanning the gap. This CDR3 is CASSQDRQGNEKLFF. In DNA form, the CDR3 reads TGTGCCAGCAGCCAAGATAGGCAGGGGAACGAAAAACTGTTTTTT.

This clonotype was observed a handful of times. The chain joins TRBV9 to TRBJ2-2, with unresolved D. The CDR3 runs to 14 residues. Germline CDR1 reads SGDLS; CDR2 reads YYNGEE. The V gene lost 1 base and the J gene lost 3 bases, with 7 bases spanning the gap. CDR3 sequence (DNA): TGTGCCAGCAGCGTAAGGCTAGACACCGGGGAGCTGTTTTTT. This gives the protein CASSVRLDTGELFF.

At least ten counts were recorded for this clonotype. This chain joins TRBV12-3 or TRBV12-4 and TRBJ2-5, with TRBD2 identical over 8 bases. The CDR3 loop spans 14 amino acids. V lost 4 bases, J lost 4 bases, and 5 bases stayed unmatched. The CDR3 spells CASSSGGARETQYF. The DNA for the CDR3 is TGTGCCAGCAGTTCCGGGGGGGCCCGAGAGACCCAGTACTTC.

To note about this clonotype: This clone may be a read error of a much larger clone one base away. The V gene is TRBV12-3 or TRBV12-4, the J gene TRBJ2-1; a weak D match, TRBD2 (5 bases). The CDR3 consists of 14 residues. The germline V and J ends were trimmed by 3 bases and 8 bases, with 14 bases remaining between them. The CDR3 DNA follows: TGTGCCAGCAGTTTTCCCGGGGAAAATGATGAGCAGTTCTTC. Protein: CASSFPGENDEQFF.

In its sample, this clonotype was seen many times. The V call is TRBV5-1, the J call TRBJ1-1, with a weak D call TRBD1 (6 bases). The CDR3 has 15 residues. Trimming shortened V by 5 bases and J by 5 bases, and 19 bases separated the two germline ends. Germline CDR1 and CDR2: SGHRS and YFSETQ. The CDR3 sequence is CASSPRMGAGTEAFF. CDR3 sequence (DNA): TGCGCCAGCAGTCCCCGTATGGGGGCCGGGACTGAAGCTTTCTTT.

A few counts support this clonotype. The chain carries TRBV2 and TRBJ2-3, with TRBD1 as a possible D gene (6 bases). Looked up from germline, CDR1 is SNHLY and CDR2 is FYNNEI. Trimming took off 1 base at V and 2 bases at J, with 10 bases between the two ends. CDR3 size: 15 residues. The CDR3, as DNA: TGTGCCAGCAGTGAAGTAACAGGGATCACAGATACGCAGTATTTT. This gives the protein CASSEVTGITDTQYF.

The chain links TRBV12-3 or TRBV12-4 to TRBJ2-7, with 7 bases fitting TRBD2. CDR3 size: 15 residues. The J segment lost 3 bases and the V segment lost 0 bases, leaving 5 bases of the junction unmatched. CDR3 sequence (DNA): TGTGCCAGCAGTTTAGCGGGAGGGCAGGTCTACGAGCAGTACTTC. Amino acid sequence: CASSLAGGQVYEQYF.

This clonotype was recorded at least ten times. The V call is TRBV4-3, the J call TRBJ2-5, with no clear D. Germline V gene lookup returns CDR1 LGHNA and CDR2 YSLEER. The CDR3 is 14 amino acids. The V end was cut by 1 base, the J end by 4 bases, with 10 bases between. The chain's CDR3 is CASSQGVDRETQYF. CDR3 nucleotide sequence: TGCGCCAGCAGCCAAGGGGTAGATCGAGAGACCCAGTACTTC.

In this sample, this clonotype turned up a few times. This sequence joins TRBV7-8 and TRBJ1-2; the D is unclear. The germline V gene has CDR1 SGHVS and CDR2 FQNEAQ. V lost 5 bases to trimming and J lost 5 bases, with 6 bases between them. The CDR3 is 11 residues long. CDR3 in DNA: TGTGCCAGCAGCCCCACTTATGGCTACACCTTC. It codes for CASSPTYGYTF.

This clonotype was counted between two and nine times. The chain joins TRBV5-1 to TRBJ1-3, with TRBD1 as a possible D gene (5 bases). The CDR3 covers 17 residues. CDR1 SGHRS and CDR2 YFSETQ come from the germline V gene. Trimming removed 4 bases at V and 0 bases at J, with 17 bases between. The chain's CDR3 is CASSPIPTAISGNTIYF. The CDR3, as DNA: TGCGCCAGCAGCCCTATCCCGACAGCTATCTCTGGAAACACCATATATTTT.

This clonotype was counted between two and nine times. This chain links TRBV16 with TRBJ1-2; TRBD1 agrees at 11 bases. CDR3 length: 15 amino acids. After removal of 5 bases from V and 6 bases from J, the junction contained 8 bases not matched to a gene. Germline CDR1 KGHSY, CDR2 FQNENV. The CDR3 nucleotides read TGTGCCAGCAGCTCTGGACAGGGGGCGCTTAATGGCTACACCTTC. Protein product: CASSSGQGALNGYTF.

This clonotype was seen ten or more times. V is TRBV20-1 and J is TRBJ1-1, with D possibly matching TRBD1 (6 bases). Germline CDR1 reads DFQATT; CDR2 reads SNEGSKA (reference sequence). The CDR3 extends over 12 amino acids. Trimming took off 5 bases at V and 7 bases at J, with 14 bases between the two ends. The CDR3: CSARQGGGEAFF. CDR3 in DNA: TGCAGTGCTCGGCAGGGAGGGGGTGAAGCTTTCTTT.

For this clonotype: A junction end diverges from the germline sequence, so it may reflect a read error. This chain joins TRBV20-1 and TRBJ1-6; D is ambiguous. The germline gives CDR1 DFQATT, CDR2 SNEGSKA (reference sequence). The CDR3 runs to 15 residues. The CDR3 sequence: CSARVWGSSNSPLHF. The CDR3 DNA is TGCAGTGCTAGAGTTTGGGGATCCTCTAATTCACCCCTCCACTTT.

The chain is built from TRBV6-1 and TRBJ1-1; D is possibly TRBD1 (6 bases). The CDR3 is made up of 14 amino acids. Trimming shortened V by 6 bases and J by 1 base, and 12 bases separated the two germline ends. Germline values: CDR1 MNHNS, CDR2 SASEGT. The CDR3 loop is CASRDRLTNTEAFF. The CDR3 coding sequence is TGTGCCAGCAGGGACAGACTTACGAACACTGAAGCTTTCTTT.

This clonotype was seen a handful of times. This chain uses TRBV5-5 with TRBJ1-4; TRBD1 is a possible D gene (6 bases). V was trimmed by 4 bases and J by 5 bases, leaving 15 bases between them. CDR3 length equals 15 residues. CDR1 and CDR2 (germline): SGHKS, YYEKEE (reference sequence). DNA for the CDR3: TGTGCCAGCAGCCTCTGGGGGGGGCAAAATGAAAAACTGTTTTTT. It specifies CASSLWGGQNEKLFF.

Only a few counts were recorded for this clonotype. This chain connects TRBV6-5 to TRBJ2-5, with 8 bases that match TRBD1. The germline gives CDR1 MNHEY, CDR2 SVGAGI. V lost 2 bases, J lost 6 bases, and 8 bases stayed unmatched. CDR3 size: 15 residues. In DNA form, the CDR3 reads TGTGCCAGCAGTTACACGCCGGACAGGGAACAGACCCAGTACTTC. Translated: CASSYTPDREQTQYF.

Only a few counts were recorded for this clonotype. This rearrangement joins TRBV20-1 to TRBJ2-3; D may be TRBD1 or TRBD2 (5 bases each). Germline loops: CDR1 DFQATT, CDR2 SNEGSKA (reference sequence). V was shortened by 7 bases and J by 0 bases, with 11 bases between the two germline ends. This CDR3 has 13 residues. Here the CDR3 reads CSGQGVSTDTQYF. In DNA form, the CDR3 reads TGCAGTGGCCAGGGAGTCAGCACAGATACGCAGTATTTT.

Many counts were recorded for this clonotype. The rearrangement uses TRBV20-1 and TRBJ1-3, with D perhaps TRBD1 (5 bases). V gave up 6 bases and J gave up 8 bases, with 17 bases separating them. The CDR3 is 13 residues long. Germline lookup yields CDR1 DFQATT and CDR2 SNEGSKA (reference sequence). For the CDR3, the DNA is TGCAGTGCCTCCAAGGGCAGGGCTGACACCATATATTTT. Protein sequence: CSASKGRADTIYF.

This clonotype turned up a few times. This sequence joins TRBV7-2 and TRBJ2-5, with 9 nucleotides matching TRBD1. This CDR3 comprises 14 residues. V lost 4 bases to trimming and J lost 5 bases; unmatched junction nucleotides: 5. CDR1 is SGHTA, CDR2 FQGNSA, per germline. CDR3 region: CASSSDRGSETQYF. CDR3 bases: TGTGCCAGCAGCTCCGACAGGGGGAGCGAGACCCAGTACTTC.

The chain joins TRBV5-1 to TRBJ1-4; 9 bases align to TRBD1. With 4 bases clipped from V and 7 bases from J, the junction kept 17 bases outside the gene matches. Germline assignment: CDR1 SGHRS and CDR2 YFSETQ. This CDR3 contains 18 residues. The CDR3 protein is CASSAYSPTGGGGEKLFF. In DNA, the CDR3 is TGCGCCAGCAGCGCGTACTCTCCTACAGGGGGCGGAGGTGAAAAACTGTTTTTT.

The genes are TRBV12-3 or TRBV12-4 and TRBJ1-4, with no clear D. V lost 0 bases to trimming and J lost 8 bases, with 13 bases between them. The CDR3 has 15 amino acids. The CDR3 here is CASSLADGRREKLFF. The CDR3 nucleotides are TGTGCCAGCAGTTTAGCCGACGGACGAAGGGAAAAACTGTTTTTT.

The V call is TRBV5-1, the J call TRBJ2-5; TRBD1 matches 7 bases. Germline V lookup: CDR1 SGHRS, CDR2 YFSETQ. V was clipped by 5 bases and J by 1 base; unmatched bases: 5. The CDR3 is 14 amino acids. The CDR3 nucleotides are TGCGCCAGCAGGGAACAGGGGATCCAAGAGACCCAGTACTTC. Translated: CASREQGIQETQYF.

This sequence joins TRBV4-1 and TRBJ2-3; TRBD2 aligns across 10 bases. Germline V gene data show CDR1 as MGHRA and CDR2 as YSYEKL. This CDR3 spans 18 amino acids. Trimming cost V 4 bases and J 6 bases; bases outside gene matches: 16. The CDR3 sequence is CASSPLGRGLAGVDTQYF. The DNA of the CDR3 is TGCGCCAGCAGCCCCCTGGGGAGGGGCCTAGCGGGGGTGGATACGCAGTATTTT.

Many counts were recorded for this clonotype. The V call is TRBV4-3, the J call TRBJ2-5; 15 bases are a match to TRBD2. The CDR3 covers 20 residues. Germline V gene data show CDR1 as LGHNA and CDR2 as YSLEER. V lost 0 bases and J lost 0; bases outside the gene matches: 8. The CDR3 DNA reads TGCGCCAGCAGCCAAGACGGGACTAGCGGGGGGCTGGGCCACCAAGAGACCCAGTACTTC. It is translated as CASSQDGTSGGLGHQETQYF.

This clonotype was seen a few times. The V call is TRBV20-1, the J call TRBJ2-7; D may match TRBD1 or TRBD2 (5 bases each). V was trimmed by 6 bases and J by 2 bases, leaving 14 bases between them. The CDR3 loop spans 13 amino acids. The germline V gene has CDR1 DFQATT and CDR2 SNEGSKA (reference sequence). CDR3 protein: CSAAPQGAYEQYV. CDR3 coding DNA: TGCAGTGCCGCGCCCCAGGGAGCCTACGAGCAGTACGTC.